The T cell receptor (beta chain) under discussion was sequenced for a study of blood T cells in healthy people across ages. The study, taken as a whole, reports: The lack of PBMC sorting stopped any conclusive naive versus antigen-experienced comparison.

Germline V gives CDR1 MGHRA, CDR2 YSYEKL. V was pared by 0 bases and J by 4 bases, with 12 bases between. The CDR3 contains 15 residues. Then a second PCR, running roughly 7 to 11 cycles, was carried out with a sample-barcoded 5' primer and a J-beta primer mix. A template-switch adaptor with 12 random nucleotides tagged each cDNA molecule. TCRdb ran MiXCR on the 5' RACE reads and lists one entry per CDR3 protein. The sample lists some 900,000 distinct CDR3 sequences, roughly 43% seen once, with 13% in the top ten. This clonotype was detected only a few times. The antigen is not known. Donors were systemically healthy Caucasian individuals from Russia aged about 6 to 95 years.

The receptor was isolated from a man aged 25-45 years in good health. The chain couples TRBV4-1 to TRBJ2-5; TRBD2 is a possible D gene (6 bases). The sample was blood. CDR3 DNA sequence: TGCGCCAGCAGCCAAGACTACGGGGGTCGAGAGACCCAGTACTTC. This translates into CASSQDYGGRETQYF.